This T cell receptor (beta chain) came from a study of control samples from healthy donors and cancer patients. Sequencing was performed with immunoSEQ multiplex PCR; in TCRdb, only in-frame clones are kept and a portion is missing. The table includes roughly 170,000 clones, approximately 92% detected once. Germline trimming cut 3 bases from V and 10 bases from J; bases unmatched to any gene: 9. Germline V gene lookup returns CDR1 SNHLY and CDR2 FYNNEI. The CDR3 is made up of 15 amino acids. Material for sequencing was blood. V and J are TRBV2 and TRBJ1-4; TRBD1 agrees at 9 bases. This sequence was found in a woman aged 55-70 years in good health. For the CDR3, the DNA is TGTGCCAGCAGTGACACAGGGGGCGTGGGCGGAAAACTGTTTTTT. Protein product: CASSDTGGVGGKLFF.